The T cell receptor (beta chain) described here comes from a study of cytomegalovirus exposure and HLA in healthy donors. Germline values: CDR1 SGHTA, CDR2 FQGNSA. The CDR3 sequence is 15 residues long. V was clipped by 5 bases and J by 2 bases, with 16 bases between them. 60 Vbeta and 13 Jbeta primers were used in PCR. This table comes from immunoSEQ multiplex PCR, and its TCRdb copy is limited to in-frame clones, with some not included. Here the sample spans about 200,000 clones, roughly 77% being singletons. The sequenced material came from PBMCs. The clonotype was recovered from a woman in her forties or fifties in good health and CMV-seronegative. The rearrangement uses TRBV7-2 and TRBJ2-7, with a possible D match to TRBD2 (6 bases). The CDR3 region has the DNA TGTGCCAGCAGCAAGGAGGGGAGGTTAGCCTACGAGCAGTACTTC. This codes for CASSKEGRLAYEQYF.